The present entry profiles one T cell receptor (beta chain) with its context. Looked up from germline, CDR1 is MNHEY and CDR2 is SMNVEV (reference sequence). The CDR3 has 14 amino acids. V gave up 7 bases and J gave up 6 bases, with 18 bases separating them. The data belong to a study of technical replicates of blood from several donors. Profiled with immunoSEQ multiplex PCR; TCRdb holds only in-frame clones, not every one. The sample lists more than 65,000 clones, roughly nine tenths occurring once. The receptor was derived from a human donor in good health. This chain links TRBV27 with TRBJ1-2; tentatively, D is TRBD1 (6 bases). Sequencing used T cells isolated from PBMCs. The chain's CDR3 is CASTYREGVDGYTF. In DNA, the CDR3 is TGTGCCAGCACCTACAGGGAGGGGGTGGATGGCTACACCTTC.